Below are 19 T cell receptor beta chains sequenced from a single sample in a study of sequential checkpoint blockade in melanoma. Some clones are missing from TCRdb's copy, which holds only in-frame ones; the method was immunoSEQ multiplex PCR. The sample gives around 37,000 clones, roughly 32% of which show up once; about 1.6% is in the top ten. Treatment reported: randomized to nivolumab then ipilimumab (arm A) or the reverse (arm B). The specimen comprised tumor tissue (inferred from file names), sampled from a patient given nivolumab and ipilimumab in sequence. The source of these receptors is a human donor with melanoma.

In its sample, this clone was seen a few times. V is TRBV6-8 and J is TRBJ1-5, with unresolved D. The CDR3 length is 14 residues. Between the trimmed V and J ends, which lost 7 bases and 6 bases, there was a span of 16 bases. CDR1 and CDR2 from the germline V gene are MNHGY and SAAAGT. CDR3 protein: CASTFPGQRQPQHF. CDR3 coding DNA: TGTGCCAGCACTTTTCCGGGTCAACGTCAGCCCCAGCATTTT.

This clone was picked up a small number of times. J is TRBJ2-7 and V is TRBV12-5; 9 nucleotides match TRBD1. This CDR3 contains 14 residues. Germline CDR1 is LGHNT and CDR2 is FRNRAP. The CDR3 nucleotides are TGTGCCAGCCAGAGGAGACAGGGGGCCTACGAGCAGTACTTC. Translating gives CASQRRQGAYEQYF.

There are a few counts of this clone. The rearrangement uses TRBV11-3 and TRBJ1-4; D not resolved. V lost 3 bases and J lost 5, with 16 bases in between. The length of the CDR3 is 16 residues. Germline V gives CDR1 SGHNT, CDR2 YENEEA. The CDR3 DNA is TGTGCCAGCAGCTTGGGTGCAGGACTCCCCAATGAAAAACTGTTTTTT. Translation gives CASSLGAGLPNEKLFF.

The sample holds one count of this clone. The V call is TRBV10-2, the J call TRBJ1-2; D unclear. Trimming left V 6 bases short and J 8 bases short, with 16 bases between. This CDR3 region has 13 residues. The germline V gene has CDR1 WSHSY and CDR2 SAAADI. The CDR3 sequence: CASSPSGIGGYTF. The DNA for the CDR3 is TGCGCCAGCAGCCCCTCAGGCATCGGGGGCTACACCTTC.

A few counts support this clone. This chain connects TRBV27 to TRBJ2-7; 9 bases map to TRBD1. The J segment lost 1 base and the V segment lost 6 bases, leaving 4 bases of the junction unmatched. The CDR3 has 14 amino acids. Germline loops: CDR1 MNHEY, CDR2 SMNVEV (reference sequence). CDR3 DNA sequence: TGTGCCAGCAGACGGACAGGGGCTTCCTACGAGCAGTACTTC. This translates into CASRRTGASYEQYF.

As to this clone: One end of the junction is discordant with germline, which a read error may explain. This chain connects TRBV6-8 to TRBJ2-3; D ambiguous. This CDR3 comprises 16 residues. Germline V lookup: CDR1 MNHGY, CDR2 SAAAGT. CDR3 protein: CASSDSATSSTDTQYF. CDR3 in DNA: TGTGCCAGCAGTGACTCGGCCACCTCTAGCACAGATACGCAGTATTTT.

The J gene is TRBJ2-1, the V gene TRBV29-1; D tentatively reads TRBD1 or TRBD2 (5 bases each). V lost 4 bases and J lost 7, with 20 bases in between. This CDR3 has 15 amino acids. Germline V lookup: CDR1 SQVTM, CDR2 ANQGSEA. This CDR3 reads CSVGGSSWKGNEQFF. As DNA, the CDR3 is TGCAGCGTTGGTGGGAGTTCCTGGAAGGGGAATGAGCAGTTCTTC.

This clone has a single count. This chain joins TRBV5-1 and TRBJ1-2; a possible D gene is TRBD1 (5 bases). With 0 bases removed from V and 5 bases from J, the gap between germline ends came to 11 bases. CDR1 SGHRS and CDR2 YFSETQ come from the germline V gene. This CDR3 is 14 amino acids long. The CDR3 protein is CASSLAQGDYGYTF. DNA for the CDR3: TGCGCCAGCAGCTTGGCCCAGGGAGATTATGGCTACACCTTC.

For the CDR3, the DNA is TGTGCCACCAGCAGAGATGCGGACAGGGGGCTTCCTAACTATGGCTACACCTTC. The encoded protein is CATSRDADRGLPNYGYTF. The chain carries TRBV15 and TRBJ1-2; 11 nucleotides agree with TRBD1. Germline CDR1 and CDR2: LNHNV and YYDKDF (reference sequence). V lost 0 bases to trimming and J lost 0 bases; unmatched junction nucleotides: 6. This CDR3 comprises 18 residues.

The rearrangement joins TRBV7-1 to TRBJ2-7, with a weak D call TRBD1 (5 bases). TRBV7-1 is identified as an open reading frame with a role that is uncertain. The CDR3 spans 13 residues. Trimming removed 4 bases at V and 2 bases at J, with 9 bases between. The CDR3 here is CASSFPQAYEQYF. The DNA for the CDR3 is TGTGCCAGCAGCTTTCCACAGGCCTACGAGCAGTACTTC.

This clone was observed a few times. In nucleotides, the CDR3 is TGTGCCAGCAGCAAAACGGGGGTAGGAGGTAGCAATCAGCCCCAGCATTTT. Translated: CASSKTGVGGSNQPQHF. The rearrangement links TRBV11-3 to TRBJ1-5; possibly TRBD1 for D (5 bases). The V gene's germline CDR1 is SGHNT and CDR2 YENEEA. V was clipped by 5 bases and J by 0 bases, with 17 bases between them. This CDR3 is 17 amino acids long.

The rearrangement uses TRBV5-1 and TRBJ1-2; D gene uncertain. Germline CDR1 and CDR2: SGHRS and YFSETQ. The V and J ends lost 1 base and 0 bases respectively, with 7 bases between them. The CDR3 runs to 14 residues. This CDR3 reads CASSLQSSNYGYTF. Written as DNA, the CDR3 is TGCGCCAGCAGCTTGCAGTCTTCTAACTATGGCTACACCTTC.

The genes are TRBV18 and TRBJ2-7, with D unclear. CDR1 KGHSH and CDR2 LQKENI come from the germline V gene. The CDR3 has 15 residues. Trimming left V 5 bases short and J 3 bases short, with 17 bases between. The DNA of the CDR3 is TGTGCCAGCTCAAGGGCAGGAGATAGTGTCTACGAGCAGTACTTC. This codes for CASSRAGDSVYEQYF.

In its sample, this clone was seen a few times. The chain joins TRBV6-8 to TRBJ1-2; D is unclear. V was shortened by 5 bases and J by 0 bases, with 13 bases between the two germline ends. Germline assignment: CDR1 MNHGY and CDR2 SAAAGT. This CDR3 region has 15 residues. The CDR3 sequence is CASSPIVISNYGYTF. In DNA form, the CDR3 reads TGTGCCAGCAGTCCCATCGTAATCTCTAACTATGGCTACACCTTC.

V is TRBV6-8 and J is TRBJ1-1; no firm D call. Germline lookup yields CDR1 MNHGY and CDR2 SAAAGT. The length of the CDR3 is 13 residues. With 6 bases removed from V and 0 bases from J, the gap between germline ends came to 8 bases. CDR3 sequence: CASRMSMNTEAFF. The DNA for the CDR3 is TGTGCCAGCAGGATGTCTATGAACACTGAAGCTTTCTTT.

The V and J genes are TRBV30 and TRBJ1-2; 12 nucleotides match TRBD1. Germline lookup yields CDR1 GTSNPN and CDR2 SVGIG (reference sequence). Germline trimming cut 0 bases from V and 2 bases from J; bases unmatched to any gene: 4. The CDR3 is 16 amino acids. DNA of the CDR3: TGTGCCTGGAGTGTCGGGACAGGGGGCTGGAACTATGGCTACACCTTC. As protein: CAWSVGTGGWNYGYTF.

CDR3 bases: TGTGCCTGGAGTGTCGAGGGGAGCCTTATAAACACCATATATTTT. Protein sequence: CAWSVEGSLINTIYF. The gene calls are TRBV30 and TRBJ1-3, with TRBD1 as a possible D gene (5 bases). The germline V gene has CDR1 GTSNPN and CDR2 SVGIG (reference sequence). Trimming cost V 0 bases and J 6 bases, with 15 bases left between them. The CDR3 loop spans 15 amino acids.

This clone was counted a few times. The rearrangement joins TRBV6-8 to TRBJ1-1, with 8 bases identical to TRBD1. Trimming cost V 5 bases and J 7 bases; bases outside gene matches: 6. The CDR3 consists of 13 residues. Looked up from germline, CDR1 is MNHGY and CDR2 is SAAAGT. The CDR3 sequence: CASSMTGAGEAFF. The CDR3, as DNA: TGTGCCAGCAGTATGACAGGGGCGGGTGAAGCTTTCTTT.

This chain links TRBV30 with TRBJ1-5; D is possibly TRBD1 (5 bases). In germline, CDR1 is GTSNPN, CDR2 SVGIG (reference sequence). V dropped 1 base and J dropped 5 bases, with 9 bases sitting between them. The CDR3 length is 13 residues. The CDR3 sequence is CAWSERDYQPQHF. CDR3 nucleotide sequence: TGTGCCTGGAGTGAAAGGGACTATCAGCCCCAGCATTTT.